The 16 T cell receptor delta chains given below trace back to one sample, sequenced in a study of Vδ1+ human thymocytes. Study-wide results and caveats: In the thymus, TRG and TRD repertoires looked highly polyclonal with Gaussian CDR3 lengths.

The template was reverse-transcribed extracted RNA. Multiplex PCR used pooled V-gene forward primers and a constant-region reverse primer to amplify CDR3s. TCRdb fed the multiplex PCR reads to CATT. Of 50,000 to 60,000 delta-chain clones in the sample, roughly 15% were seen once. These receptors are not linked to any known antigen. The sequencing input was Vdelta1+ gamma-delta thymocytes from the thymus. Subset noted: FACS-sorted CD3+ TCRalphabeta- TCRVdelta1+ TCRVdelta2- thymocytes. The receptors come from a girl less than two years old who had congenital heart surgery.

This clone came up a few times. The rearrangement joins TRDV2 to TRDJ1; 11 bases are shared with TRDD3. From germline, CDR1 is GEAIGNYY and CDR2 EKD. Trimming took 3 bases from V and 0 from J; bases not matched to a gene: 20. CDR3 length equals 21 residues. The CDR3 DNA follows: TGTGCCTGTGACCGTTTCCCTATGCACTGGGGGATAAGGAGGTACACCGATAAACTCATCTTT. It codes for CACDRFPMHWGIRRYTDKLIF.

The gene calls are TRDV1 and TRDJ1, with D unclear. With 1 base removed from V and 7 bases from J, the gap between germline ends came to 13 bases. The CDR3 extends over 14 amino acids. Germline CDR1 reads TSWWSYY; CDR2 reads QGS. CDR3 DNA: TGTGCTCTTGGGGAACCGCCCGGTACCAGTAAACTCATCTTT. The encoded protein is CALGEPPGTSKLIF.

J is TRDJ1 and V is TRDV1; TRDD3 agrees at 8 bases. V lost 0 bases to trimming and J lost 0 bases; unmatched junction nucleotides: 27. CDR3 length equals 24 residues. The germline V gene has CDR1 TSWWSYY and CDR2 QGS. The CDR3 protein is CALGELWDPSYPYWGSPNTDKLIF. In nucleotides, the CDR3 is TGTGCTCTTGGGGAACTTTGGGACCCCTCATACCCGTACTGGGGGTCCCCCAACACCGATAAACTCATCTTT.

This clone was observed a handful of times. The gene calls are TRDV1 and TRDJ1; 12 nucleotides match TRDD3. Losses at the gene ends were 1 base for V and 7 bases for J; bases not matched to a gene: 13. Germline values: CDR1 TSWWSYY, CDR2 QGS. This CDR3 region has 18 residues. CDR3 amino acids: CALGEPPVLGDTQAKLIF. In nucleotides, the CDR3 is TGTGCTCTTGGGGAACCCCCTGTACTGGGGGATACCCAGGCTAAACTCATCTTT.

This clone was detected a few times. The chain links TRDV1 to TRDJ1, with D maybe TRDD2 (7 bases). CDR1 TSWWSYY and CDR2 QGS come from the germline V gene. V was clipped by 3 bases and J by 0 bases, with 35 bases between them. The CDR3 contains 23 residues. The CDR3 sequence: CALGELGAFLRAPGDHYTDKLIF. In nucleotides, the CDR3 is TGTGCTCTTGGGGAGCTAGGGGCTTTCCTACGTGCTCCTGGGGACCACTACACCGATAAACTCATCTTT.

This clone has more than one count but fewer than ten. This chain uses TRDV1 with TRDJ1, with D maybe TRDD3 (6 bases). The CDR3 is 14 residues long. V was clipped by 7 bases and J by 4 bases, with 16 bases between them. In germline, CDR1 is TSWWSYY, CDR2 QGS. CDR3 loop: CALVSGGGDDKLIF. CDR3 DNA sequence: TGTGCTCTTGTATCGGGGGGAGGCGACGATAAACTCATCTTT.

The rearrangement links TRDV1 to TRDJ1; 9 bases are shared with TRDD3. In germline, CDR1 is TSWWSYY, CDR2 QGS. CDR3 length equals 23 residues. Germline trimming cut 1 base from V and 0 bases from J; bases unmatched to any gene: 24. CDR3 DNA sequence: TGTGCTCTTGGGGAACCACACCTCTACCAAGGGTACTGGGGGACTTTGTACACCGATAAACTCATCTTT. It is translated as CALGEPHLYQGYWGTLYTDKLIF.

This clone was found a few times. The chain employs TRDV1 and TRDJ1; TRDD3 agrees at 9 bases. The V segment lost 0 bases and the J segment 1 base; nucleotides outside the gene matches: 9. The CDR3 runs to 18 residues. The germline CDR1 and CDR2 sequences are TSWWSYY and QGS. This CDR3 is CALGELSWGIEATDKLIF. DNA of the CDR3: TGTGCTCTTGGGGAACTATCGTGGGGGATAGAGGCCACCGATAAACTCATCTTT.

This clone was detected only a few times. The rearrangement uses TRDV1 and TRDJ2, with 8 bases that match TRDD3. Per the germline V gene, CDR1 is TSWWSYY and CDR2 is QGS. J gave up 3 bases and V 3 bases, and 12 bases lay outside the gene matches. The CDR3 extends over 18 amino acids. The CDR3 spells CALGDIGSGGVLTAQLFF. The CDR3 region has the DNA TGTGCTCTTGGGGACATAGGGTCTGGGGGAGTTCTGACAGCACAACTCTTCTTT.

Of note for this clone: This specimen includes other DNA sequences encoding the same CDR3. V usage is TRDV2 and J usage is TRDJ1; 9 bases fit TRDD3. The germline CDR1 and CDR2 sequences are GEAIGNYY and EKD. The trim removed 6 bases at V and 4 bases at J, leaving 23 bases unmatched. CDR3 size: 19 residues. CDR3 DNA sequence: TGTGCCTGTTCGTTCTACTGGGGGAAAATTCGCGGGCCCGACGATAAACTCATCTTT. This sequence encodes CACSFYWGKIRGPDDKLIF.

This clone has a handful of counts. The V gene is TRDV1, the J gene TRDJ1, with 11 bases identical to TRDD3. V gave up 4 bases and J gave up 3 bases; unmatched junction bases: 28. Germline CDR1 is TSWWSYY and CDR2 is QGS. The CDR3 runs 23 residues. In DNA, the CDR3 is TGTGCTCTTGGGGGACACCCCTCTCTTCCTACACTCAATGGGGGATACGCGGCCGATAAACTCATCTTT. Translating gives CALGGHPSLPTLNGGYAADKLIF.

The chain uses TRDV1 and TRDJ1; TRDD2 matches 7 bases. J gave up 0 bases and V 1 base, and 11 bases lay outside the gene matches. The CDR3 contains 18 residues. The germline CDR1 and CDR2 sequences are TSWWSYY and QGS. Written as DNA, the CDR3 is TGTGCTCTTGGGGAACCCTTCCTGGAGTGGGGCAACACCGATAAACTCATCTTT. Translating gives CALGEPFLEWGNTDKLIF.

The sample holds one count of this clone. The rearrangement uses TRDV1 and TRDJ1; 7 nucleotides agree with TRDD3. Germline CDR1 and CDR2: TSWWSYY and QGS. This CDR3 region has 22 residues. J lost 0 bases, V lost 0 bases, and 22 bases had no gene match. The CDR3 region is CALGELGGPKPYWGSYTDKLIF. DNA for the CDR3: TGTGCTCTTGGGGAACTAGGGGGTCCTAAACCTTACTGGGGATCATACACCGATAAACTCATCTTT.

The J gene is TRDJ1, the V gene TRDV1; D is possibly TRDD3 (5 bases). Germline loops: CDR1 TSWWSYY, CDR2 QGS. Trimming pared 8 bases from V and 4 bases from J, leaving 20 bases between. CDR3 size: 15 residues. CDR3 DNA sequence: TGTGCTCTTCCTCTTGGAGGCCCGGGGGTCGATAAACTCATCTTT. Its protein is CALPLGGPGVDKLIF.

This clone was detected once. The V call is TRDV1, the J call TRDJ1; TRDD3 matches at 11 bases. The CDR3 spans 19 residues. J lost 7 bases, V lost 1 base, and 17 bases had no gene match. The germline V gene has CDR1 TSWWSYY and CDR2 QGS. CDR3 amino acids: CALGEREQAHWGIWSKLIF. In DNA, the CDR3 is TGTGCTCTTGGGGAACGAGAACAGGCCCACTGGGGGATATGGTCTAAACTCATCTTT.

The chain employs TRDV1 and TRDJ1; 10 nucleotides line up with TRDD3. CDR1 TSWWSYY and CDR2 QGS come from the germline V gene. The ends lost 0 bases at V and 4 bases at J; junction bases unmatched: 8. The CDR3 length is 17 residues. The CDR3 DNA reads TGTGCTCTTGGGGAACTAGAGTACTGGGGGATGGGCGATAAACTCATCTTT. Protein sequence: CALGELEYWGMGDKLIF.